This is a list of T cell receptor beta chains from one sample in a study of T cell responses to AZD1222 COVID-19 vaccine. The assay was immunoSEQ multiplex PCR, and TCRdb's table has in-frame clones only and misses some. Among roughly 85,000 clones listed, 85% to 90% were seen once. The specimen was peripheral blood, collected on day 0 of AZD1222 vaccination. These receptors all stem from an adult in good health. Each CDR3 is given with its conserved first and last residue. D genes are given only for firm matches. The size field is filled for only some rows; it gives once, few, many or a size class.

>TRBJ1-3|-|-|TRBV6-2/TRBV6-3|16
TGTGCCAGCAGTTATGGTGTTCCGAGCTCTGGAAACACCATATATTTT
CASSYGVPSSGNTIYF
>TRBJ1-5|TRBD1|-|TRBV7-9|13
TGTGCCAGCAGTTGGGGACAGAATCAGCCCCAGCATTTT
CASSWGQNQPQHF
>TRBJ1-1|-|-|TRBV4-3|14
TGCGCCAGCAGCCAAGATGGGGGGAACACTGAAGCTTTCTTT
CASSQDGGNTEAFF
>TRBJ2-1|-|-|TRBV5-3|12
TGTGCCAGAAGCTCCCGCTACAATGAGCAGTTCTTC
CARSSRYNEQFF
>TRBJ1-1|TRBD1|-|TRBV19|18
TGTGCCAGTCTAACCCCCACCGGGACAGGGCGAAGATCCGCTGAAGCTTTCTTT
CASLTPTGTGRRSAEAFF
>TRBJ2-3|TRBD1|-|TRBV11-2|15
TGTGCCAGCAGACTATGGGGACAGGGCGCAGATACGCAGTATTTT
CASRLWGQGADTQYF
>TRBJ1-5|-|once|TRBV28|15
TGTGCCAGCAGTCAACACAACTATAGCAATCAGCCCCAGCATTTT
CASSQHNYSNQPQHF
>TRBJ2-1|TRBD1|-|TRBV9|15
TGTGCCAGCAGCGTAGGACAGGGGGGTTTCGATGAGCAGTTCTTC
CASSVGQGGFDEQFF
>TRBJ1-1|-|-|TRBV7-2|14
TGTGCCAGCAGCGCCGCCGGATCGAACACTGAAGCTTTCTTT
CASSAAGSNTEAFF
>TRBJ2-5|TRBD2|-|TRBV2|13
TGTGCCAGCAGTGCAGCGGGAGGAAAGACCCAGTACTTC
CASSAAGGKTQYF
>TRBJ1-5|-|-|TRBV7-9|16
TGTGCCAGCAGCTTAGAAGGGGCGATTAGCAATCAGCCCCAGCATTTT
CASSLEGAISNQPQHF
>TRBJ1-1|-|-|TRBV28|12
TGTGCCAGCACCTTAGGGAACACTGAAGCTTTCTTT
CASTLGNTEAFF
>TRBJ1-1|-|-|TRBV10-3|16
TGTGCCATCAAAGGGGACACGCGAGGGGGTTTGTCTGAAGCTTTCTTT
CAIKGDTRGGLSEAFF
>TRBJ2-7|-|-|TRBV3-1/TRBV3-2|15
TGTGCCAGCAGCCAAGACAGGAGGAGCTCCTACGAGCAGTACTTC
CASSQDRRSSYEQYF
>TRBJ1-2|TRBD1|-|TRBV7-9|15
TGTGCCAGCAGCTTGGGACAGGGTTTAAACTATGGCTACACCTTC
CASSLGQGLNYGYTF
>TRBJ2-5|-|-|TRBV7-8|13
TGTGCCAGCACGAATTCGCCGGAAGGGACCCAGTACTTC
CASTNSPEGTQYF